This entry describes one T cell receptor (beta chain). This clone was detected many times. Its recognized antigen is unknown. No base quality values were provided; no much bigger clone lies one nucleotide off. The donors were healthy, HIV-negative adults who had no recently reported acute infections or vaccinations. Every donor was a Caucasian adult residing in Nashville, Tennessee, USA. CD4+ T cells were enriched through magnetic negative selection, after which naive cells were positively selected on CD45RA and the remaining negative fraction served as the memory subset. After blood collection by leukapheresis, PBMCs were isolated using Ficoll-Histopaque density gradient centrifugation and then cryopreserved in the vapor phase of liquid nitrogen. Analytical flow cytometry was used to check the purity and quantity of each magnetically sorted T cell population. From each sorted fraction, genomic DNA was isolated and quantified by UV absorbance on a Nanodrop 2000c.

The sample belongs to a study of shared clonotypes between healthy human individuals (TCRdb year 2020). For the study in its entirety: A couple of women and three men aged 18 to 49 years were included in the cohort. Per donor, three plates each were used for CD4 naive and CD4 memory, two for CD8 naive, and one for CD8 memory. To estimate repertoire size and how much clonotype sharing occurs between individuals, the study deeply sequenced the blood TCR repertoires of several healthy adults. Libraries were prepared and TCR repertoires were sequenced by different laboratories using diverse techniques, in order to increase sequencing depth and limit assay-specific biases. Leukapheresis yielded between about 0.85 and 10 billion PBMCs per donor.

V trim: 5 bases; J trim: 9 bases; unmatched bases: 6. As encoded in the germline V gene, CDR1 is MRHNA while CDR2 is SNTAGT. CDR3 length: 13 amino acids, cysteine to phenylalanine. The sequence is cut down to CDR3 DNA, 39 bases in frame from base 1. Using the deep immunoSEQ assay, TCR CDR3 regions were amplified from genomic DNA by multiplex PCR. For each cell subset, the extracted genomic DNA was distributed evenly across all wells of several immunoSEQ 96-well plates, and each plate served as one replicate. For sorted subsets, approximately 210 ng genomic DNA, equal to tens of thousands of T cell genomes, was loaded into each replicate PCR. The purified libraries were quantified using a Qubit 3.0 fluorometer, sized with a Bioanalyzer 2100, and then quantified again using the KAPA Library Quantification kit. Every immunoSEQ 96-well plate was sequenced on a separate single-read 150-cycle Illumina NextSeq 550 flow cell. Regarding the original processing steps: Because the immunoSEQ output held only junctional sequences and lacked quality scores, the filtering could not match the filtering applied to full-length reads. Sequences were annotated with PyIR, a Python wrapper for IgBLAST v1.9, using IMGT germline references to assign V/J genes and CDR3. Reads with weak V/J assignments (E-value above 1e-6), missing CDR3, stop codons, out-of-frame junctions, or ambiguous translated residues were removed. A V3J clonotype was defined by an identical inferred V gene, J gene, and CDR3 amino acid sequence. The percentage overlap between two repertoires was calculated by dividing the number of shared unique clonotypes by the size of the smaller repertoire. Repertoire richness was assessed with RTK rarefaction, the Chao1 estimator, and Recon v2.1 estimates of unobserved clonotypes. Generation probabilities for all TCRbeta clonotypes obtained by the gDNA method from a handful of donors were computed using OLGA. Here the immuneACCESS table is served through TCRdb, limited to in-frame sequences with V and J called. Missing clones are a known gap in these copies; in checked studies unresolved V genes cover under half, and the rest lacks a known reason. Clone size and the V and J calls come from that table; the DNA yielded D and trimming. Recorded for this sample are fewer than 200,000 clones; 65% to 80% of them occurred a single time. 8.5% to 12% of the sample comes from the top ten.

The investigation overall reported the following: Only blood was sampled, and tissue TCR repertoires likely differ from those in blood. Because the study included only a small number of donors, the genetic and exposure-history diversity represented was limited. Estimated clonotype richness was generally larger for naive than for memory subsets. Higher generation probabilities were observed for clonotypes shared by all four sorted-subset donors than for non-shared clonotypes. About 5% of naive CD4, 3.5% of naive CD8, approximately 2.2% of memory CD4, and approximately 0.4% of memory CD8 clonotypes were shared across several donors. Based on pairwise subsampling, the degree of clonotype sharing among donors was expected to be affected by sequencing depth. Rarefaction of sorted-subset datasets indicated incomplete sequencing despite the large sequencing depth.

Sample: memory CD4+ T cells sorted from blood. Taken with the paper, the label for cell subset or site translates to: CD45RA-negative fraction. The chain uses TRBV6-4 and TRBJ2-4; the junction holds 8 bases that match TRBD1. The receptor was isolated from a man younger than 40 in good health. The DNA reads TGTGCCAGCAGTACGGGACAGGAAGGCATTCAGTACTTC. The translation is CASSTGQEGIQYF.